These T cell receptor beta chains were read from a single sample in a study of identical twins. TCRdb processed the 5' RACE reads anew with MiXCR; each CDR3 protein has one entry. The sample carries hundreds of thousands of distinct CDR3 sequences, roughly 24% recorded once. These sequences were also reported in another study, on T cells expressing NK-cell markers.

The sequenced sample was CD4+ T cells sorted from blood. The receptors originated from a woman aged 18-29 years in good health. CDR3s include the opening cysteine and the closing phenylalanine or tryptophan. A D gene is named only where the DNA matches it firmly. Some rows mark clone size as missing; the rest say once, few, many or name a class of expanded clone.

V gene,J gene,D gene,clone size,CDR3 length,CDR3 protein,CDR3 DNA
TRBV5-1,TRBJ2-4,-,-,13,CASSLDLGDIQYF,TGCGCCAGCAGTTTAGACCTAGGAGACATTCAGTACTTC
TRBV29-1,TRBJ2-2,-,-,12,CSVYRETGELFF,TGCAGCGTTTACAGGGAAACCGGGGAGCTGTTTTTT
TRBV10-3,TRBJ1-2,-,few,13,CAISEDGSYGYTF,TGTGCCATCAGTGAGGACGGATCCTATGGCTACACCTTC
TRBV6-1,TRBJ2-5,-,few,16,CASIDRVGSTVETQYF,TGTGCCAGCATTGACCGGGTCGGGTCTACGGTGGAGACCCAGTACTTC
TRBV24-1,TRBJ2-1,-,-,14,CATSEASSSHEQFF,TGTGCCACCAGTGAGGCTTCTAGCTCCCATGAGCAGTTCTTC
TRBV29-1,TRBJ1-1,-,-,10,CSVQTPEAFF,TGCAGCGTTCAGACCCCTGAAGCTTTCTTT
TRBV20-1,TRBJ2-5,-,-,14,CSATNTGSQETQYF,TGCAGTGCAACCAATACGGGGTCACAAGAGACCCAGTACTTC
TRBV2,TRBJ2-7,-,few,12,CASVQGQYEQYF,TGTGCCAGCGTTCAGGGGCAATACGAGCAGTACTTC
TRBV20-1,TRBJ2-3,TRBD2,few,15,CSARRAGEAADTQYF,TGCAGTGCTAGGCGGGCGGGGGAGGCCGCAGATACGCAGTATTTT
TRBV27,TRBJ2-3,-,few,16,CASSRLMSVGTDTQYF,TGTGCCAGCAGCCGTTTGATGAGCGTTGGCACAGATACGCAGTATTTT
TRBV12-3/TRBV12-4,TRBJ2-1,TRBD2,few,15,CASSPNSGGANEQFF,TGTGCCAGCAGCCCTAATAGCGGGGGGGCTAATGAGCAGTTCTTC
TRBV24-1,TRBJ2-3,TRBD2,few,13,CATSDPVAGLQYF,TGTGCCACCAGTGATCCCGTAGCGGGGCTGCAGTATTTT
TRBV5-1,TRBJ2-5,-,few,15,CASSLIGVGGETQYF,TGCGCCAGCAGCTTGATAGGAGTGGGGGGTGAGACCCAGTACTTC
TRBV7-9,TRBJ2-7,-,-,14,CASSFMTGAYEQYF,TGTGCCAGCAGCTTCATGACCGGTGCCTACGAGCAGTACTTC
TRBV29-1,TRBJ2-2,TRBD2,-,14,CSVAWGGVTGELFF,TGCAGCGTTGCATGGGGGGGGGTTACCGGGGAGCTGTTTTTT
TRBV6-1,TRBJ2-1,-,few,13,CASFNSTYNEQFF,TGTGCCAGCTTTAACTCTACCTACAATGAGCAGTTCTTC